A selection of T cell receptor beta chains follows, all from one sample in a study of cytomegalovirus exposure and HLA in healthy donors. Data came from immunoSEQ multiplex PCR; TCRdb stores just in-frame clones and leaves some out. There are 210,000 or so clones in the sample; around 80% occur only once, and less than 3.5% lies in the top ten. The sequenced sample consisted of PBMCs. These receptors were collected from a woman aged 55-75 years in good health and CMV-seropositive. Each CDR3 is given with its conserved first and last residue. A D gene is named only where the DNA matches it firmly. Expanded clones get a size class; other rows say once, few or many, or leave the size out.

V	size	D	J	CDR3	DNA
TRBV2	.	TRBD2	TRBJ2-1	CASSELAGALNEQFF	TGTGCCAGCAGTGAATTAGCGGGAGCCCTCAATGAGCAGTTCTTC
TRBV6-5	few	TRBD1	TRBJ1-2	CASRRPGQDYGYTF	TGTGCCAGCAGGCGACCGGGACAGGACTATGGCTACACCTTC
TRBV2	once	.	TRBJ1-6	CASSNQGRGRPLHF	TGTGCCAGTTCGAATCAGGGCAGGGGTAGGCCCCTCCACTTT
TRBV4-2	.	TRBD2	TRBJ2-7	CASSQGPGGYEQYF	TGTGCCAGCAGCCAAGGCCCCGGGGGGTACGAGCAGTACTTC
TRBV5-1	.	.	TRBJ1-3	CASSLDGSGNTIYF	TGCGCCAGCAGCTTGGACGGCTCTGGAAACACCATATATTTT
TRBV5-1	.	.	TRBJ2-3	CASGRDTSTDTQYF	TGCGCCAGCGGACGGGACACTAGCACAGATACGCAGTATTTT
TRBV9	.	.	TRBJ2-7	CASSRQGSPGYEQYF	TGTGCCAGCAGCAGACAAGGGAGTCCCGGGTACGAGCAGTACTTC
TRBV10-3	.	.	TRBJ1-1	CAIRQGLDTEAFF	TGTGCCATCCGGCAGGGATTAGACACTGAAGCTTTCTTT
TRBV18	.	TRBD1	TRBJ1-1	CASSLTGGNTEAFF	TGTGCCAGCTCCCTCACAGGGGGCAATACTGAAGCTTTCTTT
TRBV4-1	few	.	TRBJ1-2	CASSQDGGGNYGYTF	TGCGCCAGCAGCCAAGACGGGGGGGGTAACTATGGCTACACCTTC
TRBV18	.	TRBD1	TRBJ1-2	CASSRTGDYGYTF	TGTGCCAGCTCCCGGACAGGCGACTATGGCTACACCTTC
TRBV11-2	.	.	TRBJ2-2	CASRKLTGELFF	TGTGCCAGCAGAAAACTCACCGGGGAGCTGTTTTTT
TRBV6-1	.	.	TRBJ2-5	CASSKDRQQETQYF	TGTGCCAGCAGTAAGGACAGACAGCAAGAGACCCAGTACTTC
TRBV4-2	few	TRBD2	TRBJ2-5	CASSQDWAGVGETQYF	TGTGCCAGCAGCCAAGATTGGGCGGGAGTAGGGGAGACCCAGTACTTC
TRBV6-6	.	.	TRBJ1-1	CASSYGAGVGTEAFF	TGTGCCAGCAGTTACGGCGCGGGGGTGGGCACTGAAGCTTTCTTT
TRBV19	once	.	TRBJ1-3	CASSMGDTRSGNTIYF	TGTGCCAGTAGTATGGGGGACACTCGCTCTGGAAACACCATATATTTT
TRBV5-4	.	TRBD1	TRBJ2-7	CASSLGGQGAFYEQYF	TGTGCCAGCAGCTTGGGAGGTCAGGGGGCCTTCTACGAGCAGTACTTC
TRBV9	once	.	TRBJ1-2	CASSVGIRDGYTF	TGTGCCAGCAGCGTAGGTATCAGGGATGGCTACACCTTC
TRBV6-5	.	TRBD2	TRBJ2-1	CASSFLLAVSYNEQFF	TGTGCCAGCAGTTTCTTACTAGCGGTCTCCTACAATGAGCAGTTCTTC
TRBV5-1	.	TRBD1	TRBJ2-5	CASRGQGVGEQYF	TGCGCCAGCCGGGGACAGGGGGTGGGGGAGCAGTACTTC
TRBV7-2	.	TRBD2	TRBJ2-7	CASSLIGGGESYEQYF	TGTGCCAGCAGCCTCATCGGGGGGGGCGAATCCTACGAGCAGTACTTC
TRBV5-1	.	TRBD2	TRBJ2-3	CASSFVLAGGIGTDTQYF	TGCGCCAGCAGCTTCGTACTAGCGGGAGGGATTGGCACAGATACGCAGTATTTT
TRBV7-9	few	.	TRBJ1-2	CASSFEDSNYGYTF	TGTGCCAGCAGCTTCGAGGACAGTAACTATGGCTACACCTTC
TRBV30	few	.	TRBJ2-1	CAWSVWGEFF	TGTGCCTGGAGTGTCTGGGGGGAGTTCTTC